What follows is one T cell receptor (beta chain) and its context. TCRdb's copy holds only in-frame clones and misses some; the assay was immunoSEQ multiplex PCR. The sample holds roughly 700,000 clones, over 75% seen once. This entry belongs to a study of shared T cell receptors in the human thymus. This CDR3 contains 14 residues. CDR1 is MNHEY, CDR2 SMNVEV, per germline (reference sequence). V lost 5 bases to trimming and J lost 7 bases, with 15 bases between them. The same sample was also used in a study of human thymus T cells. That work adds: Corrective surgery for congenital heart defects was being performed on the healthy Finnish infants who served as donors. In corrective heart surgery, resections were taken, and these provided the thymus tissue. Gene usage (both V and J) appeared biased in thymic and blood repertoires. Related studies found that unrelated individuals share highly overlapping thymic repertoires.

The sequence came from a boy under three years old with a congenital heart defect. This chain joins TRBV27 and TRBJ2-1, with D possibly TRBD2 on 5 matching bases. Sequences were obtained from thymocytes. The CDR3 loop reads CASSLSSRGNEQFF. The DNA for the CDR3 is TGTGCCAGCAGTCTCTCTAGCCGCGGGAATGAGCAGTTCTTC.